The 11 T cell receptor beta chains given below trace back to one sample, sequenced in a study of T cell repertoires in cytomegalovirus infection. In TCRdb, the reads were re-called with MiXCR into one record per CDR3 protein. The table shows about 310,000 distinct CDR3 sequences, with 15% to 20% occurring only once. Sequences were obtained from PBMCs. The receptors were sampled from a human donor in good health (CMV status not recorded). Some clones in this sample may be carry-over from other donors' samples.

The chain links TRBV5-6 to TRBJ1-5, with a possible D match to TRBD1 (5 bases). The CDR3 extends over 13 amino acids. Germline loops: CDR1 SGHDT, CDR2 YYEEEE. The V gene lost 1 base and the J gene lost 11 bases, with 13 bases spanning the gap. CDR3 coding DNA: TGTGCCAGCAGCTTGCAGGGACTTTTGACCCAGCATTTT. It codes for CASSLQGLLTQHF.

The sample holds many counts of this clonotype. The CDR3 region is CAISAPGEKLFF. Here the CDR3 DNA reads TGTGCCATCAGTGCCCCCGGTGAAAAACTGTTTTTT. The chain carries TRBV10-3 and TRBJ1-4; no clear D. V shed 4 bases and J shed 7 bases, with 7 bases lying between them. This CDR3 contains 12 residues. Germline V gives CDR1 ENHRY, CDR2 SYGVKD.

This clonotype was seen at least ten times. The chain links TRBV7-2 to TRBJ2-2; D tentatively fits TRBD1 or TRBD2 (5 bases each). With 1 base removed from V and 6 bases from J, the gap between germline ends came to 12 bases. The CDR3 consists of 15 residues. Germline CDR1 reads SGHTA; CDR2 reads FQGNSA. The CDR3 is CASSLGGFRAGELFF. In DNA form, the CDR3 reads TGTGCCAGCAGCTTAGGGGGGTTTCGGGCCGGGGAGCTGTTTTTT.

This clonotype appeared many times. The chain joins TRBV7-2 to TRBJ1-6; D remains unclear. The CDR3 covers 15 residues. The V gene lost 1 base and the J gene lost 7 bases, with 11 bases spanning the gap. Germline V gives CDR1 SGHTA, CDR2 FQGNSA. The CDR3 coding sequence is TGTGCCAGCAGCTTAGTAGGGTTTCCAAATTCACCCCTCCACTTT. Its translation: CASSLVGFPNSPLHF.

The chain has TRBV7-2 and TRBJ1-6; D uncertain. The ends were cut back, 0 bases at V and 10 bases at J, with 19 bases in the middle. Germline CDR1 and CDR2: SGHTA and FQGNSA. The length of the CDR3 is 17 residues. This chain's CDR3 is CASSLAAGLSPGSPLHF. The CDR3 bases are TGTGCCAGCAGCTTAGCGGCAGGCCTCAGCCCGGGGTCACCCCTCCACTTT. The complete variable domain, with remaining parts taken from reference TRBV7-2 and TRBJ1-6, reads GAGVSQSPSNKVTEKGKDVELRCDPISGHTALYWYRQSLGQGLEFLIYFQGNSAPDKSGLPSDRFSAERTGGSVSTLTIQRTQQEDSAVYLCASSLAAGLSPGSPLHFGNGTRLTVT.

This clonotype appeared a few times. The rearrangement uses TRBV12-3 or TRBV12-4 and TRBJ2-2; D might be TRBD2 (6 bases). The germline V and J ends were trimmed by 5 bases and 3 bases, with 16 bases remaining between them. The CDR3 is 16 amino acids. The CDR3 DNA reads TGTGCCAGCAGTCTTTGGCGGGGCTCGGACACCGGGGAGCTGTTTTTT. This translates into CASSLWRGSDTGELFF.

V and J are TRBV20-1 and TRBJ1-5, with 9 bases that match TRBD1. This CDR3 spans 20 amino acids. Trimming at V came to 3 bases and at J to 0 bases, leaving 18 bases not matched to a gene. CDR1 DFQATT and CDR2 SNEGSKA come from the germline V gene (reference sequence). This chain's CDR3 is CSASRTTGGSWGYSNQPQHF. Here the CDR3 DNA reads TGCAGTGCTAGCCGCACCACAGGGGGCTCGTGGGGATATAGCAATCAGCCCCAGCATTTT.

The chain recombines TRBV11-2 with TRBJ1-6; tentatively, D is TRBD1 (6 bases). From germline, CDR1 is SGHAT and CDR2 FQNNGV. Deletions cut 0 bases from V and 10 bases from J, with 16 bases between. The CDR3 is 16 residues long. CDR3 bases: TGTGCCAGCAGCTTAGAGGCCCACAGGGCTCGGTCACCCCTCCACTTT. Translating it yields CASSLEAHRARSPLHF. Full variable domain (remainder filled in from reference TRBV11-2 and TRBJ1-6): EAGVAQSPRYKIIEKRQSVAFWCNPISGHATLYWYQQILGQGPKLLIQFQNNGVVDDSQLPKDRFSAERLKGVDSTLKIQPAKLEDSAVYLCASSLEAHRARSPLHFGNGTRLTVT.

The chain joins TRBV20-1 to TRBJ2-3; 12 bases are a match to TRBD2. Germline-derived CDR1 and CDR2 are DFQATT and SNEGSKA (reference sequence). J lost 6 bases, V lost 4 bases, and 11 bases had no gene match. The CDR3 has 16 amino acids. The CDR3 sequence: CSATRLAGDLQDTQYF. The CDR3 region has the DNA TGCAGTGCTACGCGACTAGCGGGGGACCTCCAGGATACGCAGTATTTT.

This clonotype was observed many times. This chain links TRBV7-2 with TRBJ2-1, with 8 bases identical to TRBD2. V lost 0 bases to trimming and J lost 5 bases; unmatched junction nucleotides: 9. This CDR3 region has 17 residues. The germline V gene has CDR1 SGHTA and CDR2 FQGNSA. Here the CDR3 DNA reads TGTGCCAGCAGCTTAGCCCCCACGCGGGGGGCCGACAATGAGCAGTTCTTC. Translation gives CASSLAPTRGADNEQFF.

This clonotype was seen many times. The chain links TRBV4-2 to TRBJ1-5; D might be TRBD1 (5 bases). V lost 0 bases and J lost 5, with 17 bases in between. CDR1 and CDR2 from the germline V gene are LGHNA and YNFKEQ. This CDR3 region has 17 residues. CDR3 protein: CASSQDRKGRDHQPQHF. The DNA for the CDR3 is TGTGCCAGCAGCCAAGATCGCAAGGGCAGGGATCATCAGCCCCAGCATTTT.